This T cell receptor beta chain was found in a study of blood T cell repertoires in COVID-19. Study-wide context: Sites in the United States, Italy and Spain provided acute and convalescent COVID-19 samples. The cDNA or gDNA used as material had been derived from T cells, B-cell-depleted T cells, or PBMCs.

Looked up from germline, CDR1 is MNHEY and CDR2 is SMNVEV (reference sequence). J lost 6 bases, V lost 2 bases, and 0 bases had no gene match. CDR3 length: 12 residues. The authors' processing: Reference gene primer amplification gave nucleated cell count estimates. Repertoires were generated with immunoSEQ multiplex PCR, while TCRdb's copy carries only in-frame clones and drops some. From that table come the V and J calls and clone size; the DNA was used to work out D and trimming. The sample records around 100,000 clones, 70% to 90% being singletons. The receptor's source is a man aged 35 to 55 with acute or convalescent COVID-19. Sequencing was performed on peripheral blood. The chain uses TRBV27 and TRBJ1-1; TRBD1 matches at 7 bases. CDR3 sequence (DNA): TGTGCCAGCAGTTTACAGGGGGCTGAAGCTTTCTTT. Its protein product is CASSLQGAEAFF.